This T cell receptor beta chain is from a study of early T cells in non-severe SARS-CoV-2 infection. Study details: Sequencing was performed on bulk RNA from unsorted whole blood, leaving chains unpaired. Study-level results: Reliance on VDJdb matching favored anti-spike CD8 responses; private and CD4 specificities were missed.

Separate cDNA molecules each had unique molecular identifiers attached to them. TCRdb fed the 5' RACE reads into MiXCR, producing one record per CDR3 protein. The table has about 82,000 distinct CDR3 sequences, approximately 13% seen once. V lost 6 bases to trimming and J lost 4 bases; unmatched junction nucleotides: 10. The CDR3 is 16 amino acids. Germline values: CDR1 MNHEY, CDR2 SVGAGI. This clonotype was seen at least ten times. The antigen remains undetermined. The clonotype was recovered from an adult who was a healthcare worker with PCR-confirmed SARS-CoV-2 infection or an uninfected control (not recorded which). Source material: whole blood. V and J are TRBV6-5 and TRBJ1-2; the match to TRBD1 covers 11 bases. In DNA form, the CDR3 reads TGTGCCAGCAGCCGGACAGGGGGCGGGGGTGGCTATGGCTACACCTTC. As protein: CASSRTGGGGGYGYTF.